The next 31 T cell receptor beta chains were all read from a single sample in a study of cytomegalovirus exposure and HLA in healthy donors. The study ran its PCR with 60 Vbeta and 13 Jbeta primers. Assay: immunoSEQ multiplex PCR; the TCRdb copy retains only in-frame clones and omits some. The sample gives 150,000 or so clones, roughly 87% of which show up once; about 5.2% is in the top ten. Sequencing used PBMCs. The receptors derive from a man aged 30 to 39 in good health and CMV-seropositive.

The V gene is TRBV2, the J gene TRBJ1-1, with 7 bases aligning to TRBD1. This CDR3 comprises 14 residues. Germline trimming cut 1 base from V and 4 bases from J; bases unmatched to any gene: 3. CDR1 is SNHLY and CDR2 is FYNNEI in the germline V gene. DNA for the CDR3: TGTGCCAGCAGTGAAGAGGGGACAGCCACTGAAGCTTTCTTT. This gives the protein CASSEEGTATEAFF.

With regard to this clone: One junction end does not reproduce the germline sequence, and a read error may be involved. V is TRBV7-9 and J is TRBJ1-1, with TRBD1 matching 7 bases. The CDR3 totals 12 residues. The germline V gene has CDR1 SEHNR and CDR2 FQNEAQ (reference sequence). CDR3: CSSSRDRGEAFF. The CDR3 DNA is TGTTCCAGCAGCCGGGACAGAGGCGAAGCTTTCTTT.

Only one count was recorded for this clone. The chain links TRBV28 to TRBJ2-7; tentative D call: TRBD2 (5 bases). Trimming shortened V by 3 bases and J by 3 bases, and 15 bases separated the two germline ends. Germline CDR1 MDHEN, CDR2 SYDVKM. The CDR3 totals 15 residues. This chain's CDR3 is CASSLGRTLGYEQYF. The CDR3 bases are TGTGCCAGCAGTTTGGGCAGGACTCTGGGCTACGAGCAGTACTTC. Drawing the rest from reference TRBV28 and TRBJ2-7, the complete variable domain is DVKVTQSSRYLVKRTGEKVFLECVQDMDHENMFWYRQDPGLGLRLIYFSYDVKMKEKGDIPEGYSVSREKKERFSLILESASTNQTSMYLCASSLGRTLGYEQYFGPGTRLTVT.

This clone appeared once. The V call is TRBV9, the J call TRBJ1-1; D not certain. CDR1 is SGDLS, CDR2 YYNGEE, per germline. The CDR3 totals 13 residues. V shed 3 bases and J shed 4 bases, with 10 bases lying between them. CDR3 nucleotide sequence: TGTGCCAGCAGCGCACACATCTCCACTGAAGCTTTCTTT. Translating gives CASSAHISTEAFF.

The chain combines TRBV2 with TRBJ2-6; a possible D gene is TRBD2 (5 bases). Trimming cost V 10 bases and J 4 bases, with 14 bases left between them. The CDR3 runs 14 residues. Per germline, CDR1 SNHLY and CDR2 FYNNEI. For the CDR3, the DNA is TGTGCCACCGGAGACCCGGGGGGGGCCAACGTCCTGACTTTC. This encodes CATGDPGGANVLTF.

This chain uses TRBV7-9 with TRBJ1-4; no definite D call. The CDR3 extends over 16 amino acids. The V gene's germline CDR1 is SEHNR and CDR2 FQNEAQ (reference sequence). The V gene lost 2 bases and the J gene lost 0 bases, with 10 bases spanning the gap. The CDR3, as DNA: TGTGCCAGCAGCTTATTTTCGGGGTCAACTAATGAAAAACTGTTTTTT. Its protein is CASSLFSGSTNEKLFF.

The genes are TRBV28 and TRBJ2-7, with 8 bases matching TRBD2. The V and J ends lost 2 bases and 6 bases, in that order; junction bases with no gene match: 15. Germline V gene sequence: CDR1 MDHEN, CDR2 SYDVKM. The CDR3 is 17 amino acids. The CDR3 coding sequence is TGTGCCAGCAGTTTAAGTGGATCGGGGACTAGTCTTCTCGAGCAGTACTTC. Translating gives CASSLSGSGTSLLEQYF.

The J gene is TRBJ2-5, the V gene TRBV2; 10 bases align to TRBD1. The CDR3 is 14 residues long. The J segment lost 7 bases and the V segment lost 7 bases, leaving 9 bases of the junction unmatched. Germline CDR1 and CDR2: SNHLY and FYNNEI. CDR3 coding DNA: TGTGCCAGCAAATCGGACAGGGGGGGAGGGACCCAGTACTTC. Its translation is CASKSDRGGGTQYF.

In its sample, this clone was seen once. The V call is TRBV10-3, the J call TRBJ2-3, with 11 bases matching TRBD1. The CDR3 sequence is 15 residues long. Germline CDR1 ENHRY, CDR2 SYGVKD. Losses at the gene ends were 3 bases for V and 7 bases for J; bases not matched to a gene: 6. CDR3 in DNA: TGTGCCATCAGTGACGGGACAGGGGGGGTCAATACGCAGTATTTT. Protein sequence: CAISDGTGGVNTQYF.

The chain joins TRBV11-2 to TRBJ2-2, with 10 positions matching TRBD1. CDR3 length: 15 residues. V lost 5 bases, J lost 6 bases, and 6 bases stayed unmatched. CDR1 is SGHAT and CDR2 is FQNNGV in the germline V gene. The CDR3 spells CASSLRQGASGELFF. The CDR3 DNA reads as TGTGCCAGCAGCCTCCGACAGGGGGCGTCCGGGGAGCTGTTTTTT.

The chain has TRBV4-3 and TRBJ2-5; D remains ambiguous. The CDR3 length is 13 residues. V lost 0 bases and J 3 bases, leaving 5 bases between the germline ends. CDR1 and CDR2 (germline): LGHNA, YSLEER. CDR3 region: CASSQDIEETQYF. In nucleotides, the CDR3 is TGCGCCAGCAGCCAAGATATCGAAGAGACCCAGTACTTC.

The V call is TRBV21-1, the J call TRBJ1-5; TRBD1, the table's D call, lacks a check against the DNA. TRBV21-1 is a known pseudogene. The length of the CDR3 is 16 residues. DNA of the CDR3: TGTGCCAGCAGCAAAAAGGGATCGACAGGGGATCAGCCCCAGCATTTT. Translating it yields CASSKKGSTGDQPQHF.

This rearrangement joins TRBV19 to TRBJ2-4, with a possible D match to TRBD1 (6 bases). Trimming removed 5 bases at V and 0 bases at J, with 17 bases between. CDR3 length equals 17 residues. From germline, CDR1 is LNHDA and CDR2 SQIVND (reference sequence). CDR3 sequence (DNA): TGTGCCAGTAGTGCCAACAGGGTCGAGGTAGCCAAAAACATTCAGTACTTC. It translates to CASSANRVEVAKNIQYF.

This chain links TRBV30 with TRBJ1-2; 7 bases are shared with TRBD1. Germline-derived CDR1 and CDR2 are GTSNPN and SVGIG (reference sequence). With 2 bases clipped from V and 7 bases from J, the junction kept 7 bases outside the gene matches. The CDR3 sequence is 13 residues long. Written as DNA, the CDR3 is TGTGCCTGGAGTCGACAGGGAATCTCTGGCTACACCTTC. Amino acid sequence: CAWSRQGISGYTF.

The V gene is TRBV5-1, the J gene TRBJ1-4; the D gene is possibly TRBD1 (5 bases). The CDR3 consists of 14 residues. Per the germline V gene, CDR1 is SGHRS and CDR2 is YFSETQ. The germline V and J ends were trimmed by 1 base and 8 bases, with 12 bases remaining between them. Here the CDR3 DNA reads TGCGCCAGCAGCTTGCCCGAACGGGGGGAAAAACTGTTTTTT. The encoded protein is CASSLPERGEKLFF.

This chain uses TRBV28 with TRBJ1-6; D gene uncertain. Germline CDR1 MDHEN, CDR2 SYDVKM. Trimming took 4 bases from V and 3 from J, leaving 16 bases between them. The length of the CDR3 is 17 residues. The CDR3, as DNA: TGTGCCAGCAGTTCTCTAGAGGGAGCCGACTATAATTCACCCCTCCACTTT. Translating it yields CASSSLEGADYNSPLHF.

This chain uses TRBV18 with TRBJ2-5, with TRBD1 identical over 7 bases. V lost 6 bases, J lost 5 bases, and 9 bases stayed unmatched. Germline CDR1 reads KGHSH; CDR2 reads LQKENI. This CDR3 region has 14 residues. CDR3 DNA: TGTGCCAGCTCGCAAACGACAGGGCCCGAGACCCAGTACTTC. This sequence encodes CASSQTTGPETQYF.

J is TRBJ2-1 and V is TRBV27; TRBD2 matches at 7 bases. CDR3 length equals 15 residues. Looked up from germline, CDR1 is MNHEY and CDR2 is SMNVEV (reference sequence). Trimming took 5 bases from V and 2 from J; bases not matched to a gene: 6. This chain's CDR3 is CASSQGTTTYNEQFF. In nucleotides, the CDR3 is TGTGCCAGCAGTCAAGGGACTACCACCTACAATGAGCAGTTCTTC.

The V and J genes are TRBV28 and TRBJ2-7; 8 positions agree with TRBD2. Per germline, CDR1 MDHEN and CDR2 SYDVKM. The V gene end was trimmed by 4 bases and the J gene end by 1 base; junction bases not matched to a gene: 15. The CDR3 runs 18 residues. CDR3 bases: TGTGCCAGCAGTTCACCCCCAGGCGGGGGGCGAGTATCCTACGAGCAGTACTTC. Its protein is CASSSPPGGGRVSYEQYF.

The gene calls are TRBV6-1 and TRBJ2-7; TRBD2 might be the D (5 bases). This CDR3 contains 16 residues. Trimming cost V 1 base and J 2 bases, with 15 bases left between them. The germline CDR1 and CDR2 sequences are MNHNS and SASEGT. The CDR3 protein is CASSEVGAVRPYEQYF. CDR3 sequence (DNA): TGTGCCAGCAGTGAAGTAGGAGCGGTGCGACCCTACGAGCAGTACTTC.

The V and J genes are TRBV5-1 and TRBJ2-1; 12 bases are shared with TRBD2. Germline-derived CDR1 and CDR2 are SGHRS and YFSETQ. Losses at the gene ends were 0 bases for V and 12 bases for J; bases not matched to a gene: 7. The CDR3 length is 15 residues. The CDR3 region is CASSLVASGGALQFF. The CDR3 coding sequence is TGCGCCAGCAGCTTGGTCGCTAGCGGGGGGGCCCTGCAGTTCTTC.

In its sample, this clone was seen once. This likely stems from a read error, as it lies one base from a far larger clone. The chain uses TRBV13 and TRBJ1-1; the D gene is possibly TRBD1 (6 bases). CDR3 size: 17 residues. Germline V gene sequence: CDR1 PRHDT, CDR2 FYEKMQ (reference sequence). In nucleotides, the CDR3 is TGTGCCAGCAGTTCGTCGGACAGCGCAGTGATGAACACTGACGCTTTCTTT. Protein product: CASSSSDSAVMNTDAFF.

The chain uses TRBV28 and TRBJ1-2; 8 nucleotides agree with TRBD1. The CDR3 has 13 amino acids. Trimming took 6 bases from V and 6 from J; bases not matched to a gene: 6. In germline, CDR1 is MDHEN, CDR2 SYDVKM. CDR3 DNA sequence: TGTGCCAGCAGCCAACAGGGGGATAATGGCTACACCTTC. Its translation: CASSQQGDNGYTF.

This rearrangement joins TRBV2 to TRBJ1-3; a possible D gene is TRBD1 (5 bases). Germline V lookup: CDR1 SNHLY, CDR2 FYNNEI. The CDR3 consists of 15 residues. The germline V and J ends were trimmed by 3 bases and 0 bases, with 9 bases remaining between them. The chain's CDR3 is CASSEGLPSGNTIYF. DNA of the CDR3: TGTGCCAGCAGTGAGGGACTGCCCTCTGGAAACACCATATATTTT.

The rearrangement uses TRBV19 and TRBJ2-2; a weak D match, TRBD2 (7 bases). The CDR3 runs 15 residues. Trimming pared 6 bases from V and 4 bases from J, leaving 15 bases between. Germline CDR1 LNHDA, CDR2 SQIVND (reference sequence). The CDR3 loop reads CASRGGGLSTGELFF. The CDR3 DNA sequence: TGTGCCAGTAGGGGAGGGGGATTGAGCACCGGGGAGCTGTTTTTT.

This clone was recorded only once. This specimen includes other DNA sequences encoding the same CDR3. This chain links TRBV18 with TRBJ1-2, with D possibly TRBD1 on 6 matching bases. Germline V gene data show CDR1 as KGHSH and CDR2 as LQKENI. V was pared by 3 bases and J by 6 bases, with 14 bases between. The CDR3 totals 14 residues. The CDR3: CASSPAQGYNGYTF. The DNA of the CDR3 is TGTGCCAGCTCACCCGCACAGGGATACAATGGCTACACCTTC.

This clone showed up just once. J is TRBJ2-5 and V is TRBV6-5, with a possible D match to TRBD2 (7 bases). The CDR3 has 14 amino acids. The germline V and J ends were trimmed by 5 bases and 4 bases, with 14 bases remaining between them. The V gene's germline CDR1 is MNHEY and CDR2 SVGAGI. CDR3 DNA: TGTGCCAGCAGTCGAACTCGGGGGGCAGAGACCCAGTACTTC. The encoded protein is CASSRTRGAETQYF.

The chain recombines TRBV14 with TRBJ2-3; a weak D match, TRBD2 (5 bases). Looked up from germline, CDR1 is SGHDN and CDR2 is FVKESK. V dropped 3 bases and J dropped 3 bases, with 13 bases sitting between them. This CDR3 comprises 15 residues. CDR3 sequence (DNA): TGTGCCAGCAGCCAGTTCGGGATAAGGACAGATACGCAGTATTTT. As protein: CASSQFGIRTDTQYF.

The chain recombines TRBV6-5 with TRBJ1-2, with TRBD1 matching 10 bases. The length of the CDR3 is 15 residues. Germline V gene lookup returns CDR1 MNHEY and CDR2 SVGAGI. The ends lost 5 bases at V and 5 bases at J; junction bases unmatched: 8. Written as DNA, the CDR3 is TGTGCCAGCAGTCTCGACAGGGGGCGCGAGTATGGCTACACCTTC. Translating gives CASSLDRGREYGYTF.

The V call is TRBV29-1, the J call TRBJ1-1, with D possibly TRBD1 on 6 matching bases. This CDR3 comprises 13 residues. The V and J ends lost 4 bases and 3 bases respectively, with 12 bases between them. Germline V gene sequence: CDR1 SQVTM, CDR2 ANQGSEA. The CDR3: CSVAGVVYTEAFF. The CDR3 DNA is TGCAGCGTTGCAGGGGTCGTGTACACTGAAGCTTTCTTT. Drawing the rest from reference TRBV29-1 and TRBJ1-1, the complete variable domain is SAVISQKPSRDICQRGTSLTIQCQVDSQVTMMFWYRQQPGQSLTLIATANQGSEATYESGFVIDKFPISRPNLTFSTLTVSNMSPEDSSIYLCSVAGVVYTEAFFGQGTRLTVV.

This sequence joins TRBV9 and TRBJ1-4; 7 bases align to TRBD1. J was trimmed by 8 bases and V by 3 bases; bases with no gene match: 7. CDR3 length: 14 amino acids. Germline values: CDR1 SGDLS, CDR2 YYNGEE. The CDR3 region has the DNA TGTGCCAGCAGCGAGAGGGGGCGCCCCGAAAAACTGTTTTTT. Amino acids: CASSERGRPEKLFF.